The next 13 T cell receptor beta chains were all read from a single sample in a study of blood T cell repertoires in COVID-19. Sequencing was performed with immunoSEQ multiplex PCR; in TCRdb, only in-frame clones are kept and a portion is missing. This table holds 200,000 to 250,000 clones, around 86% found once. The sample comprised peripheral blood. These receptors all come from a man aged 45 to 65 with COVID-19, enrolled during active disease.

The chain's CDR3 is CASSPGQLTGELFF. The CDR3 region has the DNA TGCGCCAGCAGTCCGGGACAGCTCACCGGGGAGCTGTTTTTT. The rearrangement joins TRBV10-2 to TRBJ2-2, with 7 bases lining up with TRBD1. Germline CDR1 and CDR2: WSHSY and SAAADI. V was clipped by 5 bases and J by 4 bases; unmatched bases: 4. The CDR3 spans 14 residues.

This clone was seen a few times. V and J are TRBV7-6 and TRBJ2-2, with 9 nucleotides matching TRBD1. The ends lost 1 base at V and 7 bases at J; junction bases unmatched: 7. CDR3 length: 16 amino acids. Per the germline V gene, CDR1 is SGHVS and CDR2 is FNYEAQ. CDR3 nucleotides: TGTGCCAGCAGCTTAGAACGGACAGGGGCGAACGGGGAGCTGTTTTTT. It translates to CASSLERTGANGELFF.

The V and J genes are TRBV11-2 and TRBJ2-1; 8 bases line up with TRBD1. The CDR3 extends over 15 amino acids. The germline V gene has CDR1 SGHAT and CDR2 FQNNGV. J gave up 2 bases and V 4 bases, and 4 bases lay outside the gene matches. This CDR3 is CASSSMGQAYNEQFF. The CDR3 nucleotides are TGTGCCAGCAGCTCAATGGGACAGGCCTACAATGAGCAGTTCTTC.

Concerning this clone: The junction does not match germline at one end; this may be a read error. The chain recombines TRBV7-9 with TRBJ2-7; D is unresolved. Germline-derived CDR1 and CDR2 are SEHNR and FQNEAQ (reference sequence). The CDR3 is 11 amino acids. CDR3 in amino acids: CASSPQAREDF. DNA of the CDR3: TGTGCCAGCAGCCCTCAGGCGCGAGAAGACTTC.

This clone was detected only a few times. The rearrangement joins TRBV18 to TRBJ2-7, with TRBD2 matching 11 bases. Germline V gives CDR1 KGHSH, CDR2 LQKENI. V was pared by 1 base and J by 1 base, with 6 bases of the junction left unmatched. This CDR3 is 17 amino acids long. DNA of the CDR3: TGTGCCAGCTCACCACTTAGCGGGAGGGCCGGGTCCTACGAGCAGTACTTC. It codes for CASSPLSGRAGSYEQYF. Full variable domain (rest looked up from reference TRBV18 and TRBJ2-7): NAGVMQNPRHLVRRRGQEARLRCSPMKGHSHVYWYRQLPEEGLKFMVYLQKENIIDESGMPKERFSAEFPKEGPSILRIQQVVRGDSAAYFCASSPLSGRAGSYEQYFGPGTRLTVT.

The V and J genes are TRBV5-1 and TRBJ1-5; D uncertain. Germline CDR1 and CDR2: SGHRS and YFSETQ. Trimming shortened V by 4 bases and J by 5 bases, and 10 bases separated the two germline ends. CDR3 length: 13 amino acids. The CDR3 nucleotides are TGCGCCAGCAGCCAGGCGTTCGATCAGCCCCAGCATTTT. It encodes CASSQAFDQPQHF.

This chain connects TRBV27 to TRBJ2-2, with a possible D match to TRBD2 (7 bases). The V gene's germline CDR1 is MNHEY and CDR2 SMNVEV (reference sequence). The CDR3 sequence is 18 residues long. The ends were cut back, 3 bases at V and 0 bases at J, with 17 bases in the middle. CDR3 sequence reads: CASSFPGGDTSNTGELFF. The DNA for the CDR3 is TGTGCCAGCAGTTTCCCGGGGGGCGACACCTCGAACACCGGGGAGCTGTTTTTT.

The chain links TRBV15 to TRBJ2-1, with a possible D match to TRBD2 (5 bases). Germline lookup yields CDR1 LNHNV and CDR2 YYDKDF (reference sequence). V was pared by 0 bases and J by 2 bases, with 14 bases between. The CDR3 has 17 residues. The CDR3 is CATSREGRGGAYNEQFF. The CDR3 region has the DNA TGTGCCACCAGCAGAGAAGGACGAGGAGGTGCCTACAATGAGCAGTTCTTC.

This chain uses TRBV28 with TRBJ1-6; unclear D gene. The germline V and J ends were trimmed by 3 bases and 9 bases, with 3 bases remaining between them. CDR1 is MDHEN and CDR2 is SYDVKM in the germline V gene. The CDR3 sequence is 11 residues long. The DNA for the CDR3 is TGTGCCAGCAGTTTCGGTTCACCCCTCCACTTT. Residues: CASSFGSPLHF.

In DNA form, the CDR3 reads TGTGCCAGAAGCTTGGCCGGGACAGATGATAATGAAAAACTGTTTTTT. It encodes CARSLAGTDDNEKLFF. The chain has TRBV5-3 and TRBJ1-4; TRBD1 agrees at 7 bases. TRBV5-3 is marked as an open reading frame, function uncertain. The CDR3 is 16 amino acids. V shed 0 bases, J shed 4 bases, and the junction held 6 bases outside the gene matches.

CDR3 sequence: CASSLGDRDLETQYF. The DNA for the CDR3 is TGCGCCAGCAGCCTCGGGGACAGGGATTTAGAGACCCAGTACTTC. The chain recombines TRBV5-1 with TRBJ2-5; TRBD1 matches at 9 bases. The CDR3 length is 15 residues. The V gene's germline CDR1 is SGHRS and CDR2 YFSETQ. J was trimmed by 4 bases and V by 4 bases; bases with no gene match: 8.

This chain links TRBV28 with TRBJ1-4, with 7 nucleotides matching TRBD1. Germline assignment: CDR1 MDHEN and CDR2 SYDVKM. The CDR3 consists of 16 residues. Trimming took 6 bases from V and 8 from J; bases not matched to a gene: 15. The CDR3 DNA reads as TGTGCCAGCAGCAACCCAATGGGGCAGGGGGACGAAAAACTGTTTTTT. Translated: CASSNPMGQGDEKLFF.

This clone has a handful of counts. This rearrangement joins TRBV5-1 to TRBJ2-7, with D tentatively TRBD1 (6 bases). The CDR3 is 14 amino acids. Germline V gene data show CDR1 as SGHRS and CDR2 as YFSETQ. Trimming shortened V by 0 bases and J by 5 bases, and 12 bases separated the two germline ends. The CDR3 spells CASSLASRGNEQYF. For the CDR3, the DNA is TGCGCCAGCAGCTTGGCCTCCAGGGGTAACGAGCAGTACTTC.